These T cell receptor beta chains were read from a single sample in a study of T cell responses to AZD1222 COVID-19 vaccine. The method was immunoSEQ multiplex PCR; TCRdb's version includes in-frame clones alone and lacks a portion of them. Here the sample spans around 130,000 clones, almost 90% being singletons. Material: peripheral blood, obtained on day 0 of AZD1222 vaccination. These receptors originate from an adult in good health. Each CDR3 is given with its conserved first and last residue. The D gene is left open where the match is weak. For some rows the clone size is stated as once, few or many, or as a class when expanded; others skip it.

D,size,J,V,CDR3,DNA
NA,NA,TRBJ1-1,TRBV3-1/TRBV3-2,CASSQVNTEAFF,TGTGCCAGCAGCCAAGTCAATACTGAAGCTTTCTTT
NA,NA,TRBJ1-6,TRBV9,CASSASLGREESPLHF,TGTGCCAGCAGCGCCTCCTTGGGCAGGGAGGAATCACCCCTCCACTTT
TRBD2,few,TRBJ2-3,TRBV30,CAWSPSGRGSTDTQYF,TGTGCCTGGAGTCCGAGCGGGAGAGGGAGCACAGATACGCAGTATTTT
TRBD2,NA,TRBJ2-7,TRBV24-1,CATSQTSDSYEQYF,TGTGCCACCAGTCAAACTAGCGACTCCTACGAGCAGTACTTC
NA,NA,TRBJ2-3,TRBV19,CASSIIEGTTTGAQYF,TGTGCCAGTAGTATCATTGAGGGGACCACGACTGGAGCGCAGTATTTT
NA,NA,TRBJ1-1,TRBV3-1/TRBV3-2,CASSLSGTEAFF,TGTGCCAGCAGCCTTTCGGGCACTGAAGCTTTCTTT
TRBD2,NA,TRBJ2-6,TRBV19,CASSSWTSGAGANVLTF,TGTGCCAGTAGTTCATGGACTAGCGGGGCTGGGGCCAACGTCCTGACTTTC
TRBD2,NA,TRBJ2-7,TRBV19,CASSIVLAGHEQYF,TGTGCCAGTAGTATAGTTCTAGCGGGCCACGAGCAGTACTTC
NA,NA,TRBJ2-7,TRBV6-5,CATLVSSYEQYF,TGTGCCACTCTAGTGTCGAGCTACGAGCAGTACTTC
NA,NA,TRBJ2-7,TRBV4-1,CASSQGRGTESYEQYF,TGCGCCAGCAGCCAGGGGAGGGGGACGGAGTCCTACGAGCAGTACTTC
NA,once,TRBJ2-2,TRBV29-1,CSVDTVTPGELFF,TGCAGCGTTGACACTGTCACGCCCGGGGAGCTGTTTTTT
NA,NA,TRBJ1-3,TRBV28,CASSLFRGSSGNTIYF,TGTGCCAGCAGTTTATTTCGGGGGAGCTCTGGAAACACCATATATTTT
NA,NA,TRBJ1-5,TRBV5-5,CASSLADSSNQPQHF,TGTGCCAGCAGCTTAGCAGACTCTAGCAATCAGCCCCAGCATTTT
TRBD1,once,TRBJ1-1,TRBV11-2,CASSLSGTGYTEAFF,TGTGCCAGCAGCTTATCAGGGACAGGCTACACTGAAGCTTTCTTT
NA,NA,TRBJ1-2,TRBV28,CASSFGQAYGYTF,TGTGCCAGCAGTTTCGGTCAAGCCTATGGCTACACCTTC
NA,NA,TRBJ2-3,TRBV29-1,CSTGGSTDTQYF,TGCAGCACCGGCGGAAGCACAGATACGCAGTATTTT
NA,NA,TRBJ2-1,TRBV5-4,CASSLEASLSYNEQFF,TGTGCCAGCAGCTTGGAAGCTAGCTTATCCTACAATGAGCAGTTCTTC
NA,few,TRBJ1-6,TRBV23-1,CASSQSAGHDNSPLHF,TGCGCCAGCAGTCAATCGGCCGGACACGATAATTCACCCCTCCACTTT
NA,NA,TRBJ1-4,TRBV2,CASSVRQDHRGEKLFF,TGTGCCAGCAGTGTGAGGCAGGATCACCGGGGTGAAAAACTGTTTTTT
NA,NA,TRBJ2-7,TRBV11-2,CASAEGWETYEQYF,TGTGCCAGCGCGGAGGGGTGGGAGACCTACGAGCAGTACTTC
NA,NA,TRBJ2-3,TRBV19,CASSPRLDTDTQYF,TGTGCCAGTAGTCCCAGACTCGACACAGATACGCAGTATTTT
NA,NA,TRBJ2-1,TRBV18,CASSPRLNEQFF,TGTGCCAGCTCACCACGTCTCAATGAGCAGTTCTTC
NA,few,TRBJ1-2,TRBV4-3,CASSQDARTAYSTNYGYTF,TGCGCCAGCAGCCAAGACGCCAGGACCGCGTACTCTACTAACTATGGCTACACCTTC
NA,NA,TRBJ1-4,TRBV29-1,CSVSGPDEKLFF,TGCAGCGTTTCAGGGCCCGATGAAAAACTGTTTTTT